The source of this T cell receptor beta chain is a study of response to subunit inactivated influenza vaccine. Findings and caveats of the study: Few additional T cells are recruited per seasonal influenza vaccination, authors suggested.

TCRdb re-analysed the RT-PCR reads in MiXCR, keeping a single row per CDR3 protein. The sample includes under 550,000 distinct CDR3 sequences, 7.6% seen only once; the top ten take 10% to 15%. V shed 0 bases and J shed 3 bases, with 19 bases lying between them. This CDR3 is built from 18 residues. Germline V gene sequence: CDR1 SGDLS, CDR2 YYNGEE. This clonotype was detected only a few times. What it recognizes is unknown. This sequence was found in a man aged 50 to 69 who received an inactivated influenza vaccine. The source was PBMCs from blood, collected roughly 24 months after vaccination. The chain employs TRBV9 and TRBJ2-1; D gene unclear. The CDR3 nucleotides read TGTGCCAGCAGCGTAGGCACCGGTTTCGGGCCTGGCTACAATGAGCAGTTCTTC. It specifies CASSVGTGFGPGYNEQFF.